Listed below are T cell receptor beta chains from one sample, sequenced in a study of cytomegalovirus exposure and HLA in healthy donors. The method was immunoSEQ multiplex PCR; TCRdb's version includes in-frame clones alone and lacks a portion of them. The table shows some 150,000 clones, with about 80% occurring only once. Sequencing was done on a sample of PBMCs. The receptors were sampled from a man aged 30 to 45 in good health and CMV-seropositive. Both conserved end residues are part of each CDR3. A D gene is named only where the DNA matches it firmly. Size is omitted from some rows. Given values are once, few, many or a class for expanded clones.

d_call	v_call	clone_size	j_call	cdr3_nt	cdr3_aa
TRBD2	TRBV7-8	NA	TRBJ2-7	TGTGCCAGCAGCCCCCCCGATAGCGGGGGGTACTACGAGCAGTACTTC	CASSPPDSGGYYEQYF
NA	TRBV28	once	TRBJ2-1	TGTGCCAGCGCTACACGCTGGGGCTTCTTGGATGAGCAGTTCTTC	CASATRWGFLDEQFF
NA	TRBV4-3	NA	TRBJ1-1	TGCGCCAGCAGCCAAGGGCTTACCGACACTGAAGCTTTCTTT	CASSQGLTDTEAFF
TRBD1	TRBV18	NA	TRBJ2-1	TGTGCCAGCTCACCTGACAGGGATGAGCAGTTCTTC	CASSPDRDEQFF
TRBD1	TRBV7-2	NA	TRBJ1-1	TGTGCCAGCAGCTCTGGATGGGGGACAGGGGTCACTGAAGCTTTCTTT	CASSSGWGTGVTEAFF
NA	TRBV7-3	NA	TRBJ2-7	TGTGCCAGCAGCGCGGACAGCTCCTACGAGCAGTACTTC	CASSADSSYEQYF
NA	TRBV9	NA	TRBJ1-1	TGTGCCAGCAGCGTAGCTGGCTCGAACACTGAAGCTTTCTTT	CASSVAGSNTEAFF
NA	TRBV6-5	NA	TRBJ1-2	TGTGCCAGCGGGAAACGGGACACCCTAACGTCTGGCTACACCTTC	CASGKRDTLTSGYTF
NA	TRBV5-8	NA	TRBJ2-4	TGTGCCAGCAGCTTGTCGACTCCCCCCAGGTACTTC	CASSLSTPPRYF
TRBD1	TRBV7-9	NA	TRBJ1-5	TGTGCCAGCAGCCCGACAGGGACGAGCAATCAGCCCCAGCATTTT	CASSPTGTSNQPQHF
TRBD1	TRBV27	NA	TRBJ2-3	TGTGCCAGCGGGACGGGACAGTGGGTAGGGACAGAGGCGGCAGATACGCAGTATTTT	CASGTGQWVGTEAADTQYF
NA	TRBV6-5	NA	TRBJ2-3	TGTGCCAGCAGTTACTCGACGGGGATGCAGTATTTT	CASSYSTGMQYF
TRBD1	TRBV30	few	TRBJ1-6	TGTGCCCGACAGGGGCGACATTCACCCCTCCACTTT	CARQGRHSPLHF
NA	TRBV9	NA	TRBJ2-7	TGTGCCAGCAGCGTAGTCCCGGGTTACGAGCAGTACTTC	CASSVVPGYEQYF
TRBD1	TRBV6-5	few	TRBJ1-2	TGTGCCAGCAGTTACTCGGGACAGGGGATTAACTATGGCTACACCTTC	CASSYSGQGINYGYTF
NA	TRBV6-1	NA	TRBJ1-6	TGTGCCTCCGTCAGCTCCTATAATTCACCCCTCCACTTT	CASVSSYNSPLHF
NA	TRBV10-2	NA	TRBJ2-4	TGCGCCAGCAGTGAAGGCGGTGGGGCCAAAAACATTCAGTACTTC	CASSEGGGAKNIQYF
NA	TRBV14	NA	TRBJ2-7	TGTGCCAGCAGCCTTACACAGAACTCCTACGAGCAGTACTTC	CASSLTQNSYEQYF
TRBD1	TRBV10-3	few	TRBJ2-7	TGTGCCATCAGGACAGGGGGCAGCTACGAGCAGTACTTC	CAIRTGGSYEQYF
NA	TRBV6-5	NA	TRBJ1-2	TGTGCCACCACTAAGGCGGGTTACGACTATGGCTACACCTTC	CATTKAGYDYGYTF
TRBD1	TRBV13	NA	TRBJ1-1	TGTGCCAGCAGCTCAAGGACAGGGCGAACTGAAGCTTTCTTT	CASSSRTGRTEAFF
NA	TRBV5-6	NA	TRBJ1-2	TGTGCCAGCAGCTTCTTCAGCAGGGATGGACATGGCTACACCTTC	CASSFFSRDGHGYTF
NA	TRBV2	NA	TRBJ2-5	TGTGCCAGCAGAGTAGGACATGACGTTCGCGGGACCCAGTACTTC	CASRVGHDVRGTQYF
TRBD2	TRBV5-1	NA	TRBJ2-1	TGCGCCAGCAGCTTGGAGGTAGCGGGGGCCTACAATGAGCAGTTCTTC	CASSLEVAGAYNEQFF
NA	TRBV6-1	NA	TRBJ2-7	TGTGCCAGCAAGCCGGGGGACAGCTACGAGCAGTACTTC	CASKPGDSYEQYF
NA	TRBV12-2	NA	TRBJ1-2	TGTGCAAGTCGCTTAGAAATGTATTTTAACTATGGCTACACCTTC	CASRLEMYFNYGYTF
TRBD2	TRBV6-5	few	TRBJ2-1	TGTGCCAGCAGGCAACTAGCGGGGGCAGGGAATGAGCAGTTCTTC	CASRQLAGAGNEQFF
NA	TRBV5-1	few	TRBJ2-2	TGCGCCAGCAGCTTCACACCCGACACCGGGGAGCTGTTTTTT	CASSFTPDTGELFF
TRBD1	TRBV4-1	NA	TRBJ2-7	TGCGCCAGCAGCCAAGATCCAGGGGGCACGTTCTACGAGCAGTACTTC	CASSQDPGGTFYEQYF
TRBD1	TRBV12-5	once	TRBJ2-7	TGTGCTAGTGGGGGACAGGGTGGAATTGAGCAGTACTTC	CASGGQGGIEQYF
TRBD2	TRBV11-3	NA	TRBJ2-5	TGTGCCAGCAGCCAGGGACTAGCGGGGATGGGAGAGACCCAGTACTTC	CASSQGLAGMGETQYF
TRBD1	TRBV4-1	NA	TRBJ1-6	TGCGCCAGCAGCCAACGGGACAGGGGTATGTCCTATAATTCACCCCTCCACTTT	CASSQRDRGMSYNSPLHF
NA	TRBV5-1	NA	TRBJ1-2	TGCGCCAGCAGCTTGGTGCCAGGGAACTATGGCTACACCTTC	CASSLVPGNYGYTF
NA	TRBV6-5	NA	TRBJ1-1	TGTGCCAGCAGTTACGCGACAGATGCTGAAGCTTTCTTT	CASSYATDAEAFF
TRBD1	TRBV19	once	TRBJ2-1	TGTGCCAGTAGTTCCGGGACAGGGGGCAATCTACGTTACAATGAGCAGTTCTTC	CASSSGTGGNLRYNEQFF
NA	TRBV6-1	NA	TRBJ1-5	TGTGCCAGCAGTGAAGCAGGGAGGGCTAGCAATCAGCCCCAGCATTTT	CASSEAGRASNQPQHF
NA	TRBV19	NA	TRBJ2-7	TGTGCCAGTACCGTCTCCGGGGATTCAGGCGAGCAGTACTTC	CASTVSGDSGEQYF
TRBD1	TRBV29-1	NA	TRBJ2-3	TGCAGAGCTACAGGGGTGATAACAGATACGCAGTATTTT	CRATGVITDTQYF
NA	TRBV27	few	TRBJ1-1	TGTGCCAGCAGTTCGGAGGGCACTGAAGCTTTCTTT	CASSSEGTEAFF
TRBD1	TRBV9	NA	TRBJ1-1	TGTGCCAGCAGCATGGGACAGAGGGGCACTGAAGCTTTCTTT	CASSMGQRGTEAFF
TRBD1	TRBV2	NA	TRBJ1-1	TGTGCCAGCACTCAAGACAGGGCCACTGAAGCTTTCTTT	CASTQDRATEAFF
NA	TRBV5-1	NA	TRBJ2-5	TGCGCCAGCAGCTTGGAGGGGTCACAAGAGACCCAGTACTTC	CASSLEGSQETQYF
NA	TRBV6-5	NA	TRBJ1-1	TGTGCCAGCAGCAACACAGGGCCCACTGAAGCTTTCTTT	CASSNTGPTEAFF
NA	TRBV7-2	few	TRBJ2-3	TGTGCCAGCAGCTTAGCGCTTGGCAGAACCACAGATACGCAGTATTTT	CASSLALGRTTDTQYF
TRBD1	TRBV2	NA	TRBJ1-5	TGTGCCAGCAGTGAGGGGACAGGGCCCAATCAGCCCCAGCATTTT	CASSEGTGPNQPQHF